These 5 T cell receptor beta chains originate from one sample sequenced in a study of T cell repertoires in cytomegalovirus infection. TCRdb passed the reads through MiXCR, listing each CDR3 protein once. The repertoire consists of hundreds of thousands of distinct CDR3 sequences, with 15% to 20% occurring once and the leading ten covering approximately 12%. Sequencing was carried out using PBMCs. These receptors came from a human donor in good health (CMV status not recorded). Some clones in this sample may be carry-over from other donors' samples.

The genes are TRBV10-3 and TRBJ1-2; TRBD1 matches 7 bases. The CDR3 spans 12 residues. The J segment lost 3 bases and the V segment lost 8 bases, leaving 3 bases of the junction unmatched. Germline lookup yields CDR1 ENHRY and CDR2 SYGVKD. This chain's CDR3 is CAIGQEDYGYTF. DNA of the CDR3: TGTGCCATCGGACAGGAAGACTATGGCTACACCTTC.

This clonotype came up many times. The chain couples TRBV7-2 to TRBJ1-5; no clear D gene. Germline V gene lookup returns CDR1 SGHTA and CDR2 FQGNSA. V gave up 2 bases and J gave up 5 bases, with 16 bases separating them. This CDR3 spans 16 amino acids. The CDR3 loop reads CASSLRRRGFHQPQHF. For the CDR3, the DNA is TGTGCCAGCAGCTTAAGACGGAGAGGGTTCCATCAGCCCCAGCATTTT.

The rearrangement uses TRBV20-1 and TRBJ2-1, with D unclear. Germline V gives CDR1 DFQATT, CDR2 SNEGSKA (reference sequence). V was shortened by 2 bases and J by 8 bases, with 7 bases between the two germline ends. This CDR3 spans 11 amino acids. The CDR3 here is CSARRNHEQFF. CDR3 DNA sequence: TGCAGTGCTAGACGAAACCATGAGCAGTTCTTC.

V is TRBV11-2 and J is TRBJ2-7, with TRBD1 identical over 8 bases. CDR1 is SGHAT, CDR2 FQNNGV, per germline. The CDR3 is made up of 15 amino acids. V was pared by 5 bases and J by 3 bases, with 9 bases of the junction left unmatched. CDR3: CASSPLQGDSYEQYF. The CDR3 DNA sequence: TGTGCCAGCAGCCCTTTACAGGGGGATAGCTACGAGCAGTACTTC.

This chain joins TRBV5-1 and TRBJ2-1, with TRBD2 matching over 10 bases. Germline V lookup: CDR1 SGHRS, CDR2 YFSETQ. V dropped 0 bases and J dropped 7; count of bases not matched to a gene: 7. The CDR3 is 16 residues long. CDR3 sequence (DNA): TGCGCCAGCAGCTTGGCCCTAGCGGGGGCCCCTAATGAGCAGTTCTTC. Translating it yields CASSLALAGAPNEQFF.